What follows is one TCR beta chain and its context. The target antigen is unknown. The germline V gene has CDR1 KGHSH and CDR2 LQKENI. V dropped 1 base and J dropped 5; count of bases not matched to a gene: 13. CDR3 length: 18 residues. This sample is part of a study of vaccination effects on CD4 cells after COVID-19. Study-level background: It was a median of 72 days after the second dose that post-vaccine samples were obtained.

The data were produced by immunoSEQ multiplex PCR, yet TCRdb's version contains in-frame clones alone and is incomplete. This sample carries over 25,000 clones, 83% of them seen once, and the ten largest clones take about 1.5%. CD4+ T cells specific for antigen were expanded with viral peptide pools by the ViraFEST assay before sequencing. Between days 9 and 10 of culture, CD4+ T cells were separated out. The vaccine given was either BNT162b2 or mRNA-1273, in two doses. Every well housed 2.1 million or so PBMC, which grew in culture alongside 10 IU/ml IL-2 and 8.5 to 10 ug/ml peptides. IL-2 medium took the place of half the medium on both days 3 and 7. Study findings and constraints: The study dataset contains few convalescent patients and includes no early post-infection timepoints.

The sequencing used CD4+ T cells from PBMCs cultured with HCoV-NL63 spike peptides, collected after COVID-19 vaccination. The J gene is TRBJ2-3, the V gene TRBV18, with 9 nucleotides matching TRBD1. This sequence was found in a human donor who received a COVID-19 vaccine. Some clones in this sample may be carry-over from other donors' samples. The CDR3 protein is CASSPRRASTGGEDTQYF. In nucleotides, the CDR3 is TGTGCCAGCTCACCACGCCGCGCGTCGACAGGGGGTGAAGATACGCAGTATTTT. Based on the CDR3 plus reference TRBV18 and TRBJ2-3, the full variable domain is NAGVMQNPRHLVRRRGQEARLRCSPMKGHSHVYWYRQLPEEGLKFMVYLQKENIIDESGMPKERFSAEFPKEGPSILRIQQVVRGDSAAYFCASSPRRASTGGEDTQYFGPGTRLTVL.